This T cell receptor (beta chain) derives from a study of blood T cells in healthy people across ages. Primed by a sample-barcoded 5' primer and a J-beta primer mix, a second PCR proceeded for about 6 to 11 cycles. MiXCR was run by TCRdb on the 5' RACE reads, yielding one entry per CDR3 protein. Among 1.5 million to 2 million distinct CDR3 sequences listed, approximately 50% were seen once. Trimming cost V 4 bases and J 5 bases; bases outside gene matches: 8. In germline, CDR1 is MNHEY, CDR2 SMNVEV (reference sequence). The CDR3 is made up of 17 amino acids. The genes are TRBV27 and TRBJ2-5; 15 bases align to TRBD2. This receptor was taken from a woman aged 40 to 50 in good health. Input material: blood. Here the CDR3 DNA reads TGTGCCAGCAGTTCCCGGACTAGCGGGGGGGCCAGGGAGACCCAGTACTTC. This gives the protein CASSSRTSGGARETQYF.